Detailed here is one TCR beta chain. The antigen is undetermined. This CDR3 spans 13 amino acids. Looked up from germline, CDR1 is SGHNT and CDR2 is YENEEA. The sample originates from a study of T cells expressing NK-cell markers. Overall study context: Out of eight donors sequenced, seven tested HCMV-seropositive and the remaining one seronegative.

Regarding the study as a whole: The CD3+CD56-NKG2C+ fraction was also led by these clonotypes in a handful of donors. The dominant NKG2C+ clonotypes represented about 1.0-7.5% of CD8+ T cells in several donors.

Synthesis of TCR beta cDNA relied on 5'RACE template switching carrying UMIs. TCRdb reworked the 5' RACE reads into one entry per CDR3 protein, no DNA. The table gives about 450,000 distinct CDR3 sequences; the top ten clones make up 7.3% of it. The source is a woman between 18 and 70 years old in good health. V gene TRBV11-3 combines with J gene TRBJ2-3; TCRdb returns TRBD1, unconfirmable since there is no DNA. Sequences were obtained from blood T cells: a sorted CD56 or NKG2C T cell subset, CD4+ or CD8+ T cells, or bulk PBMC T cells (not recorded which). The CDR3: CASSPPGSDTQYF. The entire variable domain, with the rest obtained from reference TRBV11-3 and TRBJ2-3, is as follows: EAGVVQSPRYKIIEKKQPVAFWCNPISGHNTLYWYLQNLGQGPELLIRYENEEAVDDSQLPKDRFSAERLKGVDSTLKIQPAELGDSAVYLCASSPPGSDTQYFGPGTRLTVL.